This TCR beta chain came from a study of human T cells and chemical hapten exposure. A single record per CDR3 protein comes from TCRdb applying MiXCR to the RACE reads. The sample lists approximately 90,000 distinct CDR3 sequences; around 11% were seen once. This clonotype was counted ten times or more. What it binds is not known. This CDR3 spans 20 amino acids. Trimming at V came to 5 bases and at J to 0 bases, leaving 17 bases not matched to a gene. Per the germline V gene, CDR1 is SGHTA and CDR2 is FQGNSA. Overall study findings and caveats: Each of the donors had alopecia, so their immune responses may not resemble those of healthy people.

Time point indicated: patch test 1, 2 weeks after DPC sensitization. Described treatment: therapeutic diphenylcyclopropenone sensitization with weekly scalp DPC. Blood was collected ahead of every patch test applied. Alopecia patients between 18 and 70 years old and suitable for DPC were used as donors. Total RNA was isolated from unfractionated whole blood. The TCR was taken from a woman aged 40 to 50 with alopecia areata. Some clones in this sample may be carry-over from other donors' samples. The sequencing here drew on whole blood, taken in connection with sensitization to the hapten diphenylcyclopropenone (DPC). The rearrangement links TRBV7-2 to TRBJ2-3; TRBD2 matches 10 bases. CDR3 protein: CASSPRGSGRTFLSTDTQYF. The CDR3 DNA reads as TGTGCCAGCAGCCCCCGGGGTAGCGGGAGGACTTTCCTTAGCACAGATACGCAGTATTTT.